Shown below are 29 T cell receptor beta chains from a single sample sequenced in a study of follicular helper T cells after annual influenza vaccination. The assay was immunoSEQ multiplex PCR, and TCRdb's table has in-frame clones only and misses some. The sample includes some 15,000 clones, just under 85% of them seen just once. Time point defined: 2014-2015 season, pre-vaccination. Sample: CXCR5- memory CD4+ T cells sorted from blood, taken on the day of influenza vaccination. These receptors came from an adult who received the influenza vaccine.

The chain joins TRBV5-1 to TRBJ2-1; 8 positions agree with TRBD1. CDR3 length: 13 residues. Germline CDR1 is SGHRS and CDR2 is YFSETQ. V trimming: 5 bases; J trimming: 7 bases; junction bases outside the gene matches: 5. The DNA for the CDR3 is TGCGCCAGCAGTTGGACAGGGCGGAATGAGCAGTTCTTC. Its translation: CASSWTGRNEQFF.

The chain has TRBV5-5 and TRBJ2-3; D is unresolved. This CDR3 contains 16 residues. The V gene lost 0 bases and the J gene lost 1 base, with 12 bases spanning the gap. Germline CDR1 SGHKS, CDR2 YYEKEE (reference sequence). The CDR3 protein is CASSLAAAAGTDTQYF. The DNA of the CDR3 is TGTGCCAGCAGCTTGGCAGCTGCGGCTGGCACAGATACGCAGTATTTT.

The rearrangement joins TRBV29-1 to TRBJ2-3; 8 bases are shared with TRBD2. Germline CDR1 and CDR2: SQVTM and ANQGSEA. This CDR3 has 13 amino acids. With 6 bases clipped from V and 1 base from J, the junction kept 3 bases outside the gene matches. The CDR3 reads CSVRAGGTDTQYF. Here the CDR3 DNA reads TGCAGCGTGAGAGCGGGGGGCACAGATACGCAGTATTTT.

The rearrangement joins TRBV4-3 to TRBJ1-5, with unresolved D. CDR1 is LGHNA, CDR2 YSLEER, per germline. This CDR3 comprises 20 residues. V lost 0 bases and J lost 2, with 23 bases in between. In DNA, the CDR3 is TGCGCCAGCAGCCAAGACGCTTTAGGACTCACCCCTTGGGGCAATCAGCCCCAGCATTTT. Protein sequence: CASSQDALGLTPWGNQPQHF.

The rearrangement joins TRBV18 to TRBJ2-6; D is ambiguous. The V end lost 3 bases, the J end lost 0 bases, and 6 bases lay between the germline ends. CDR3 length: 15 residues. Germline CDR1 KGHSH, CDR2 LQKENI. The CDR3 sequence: CASSPGNSGANVLTF. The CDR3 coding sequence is TGTGCCAGCTCACCGGGCAACTCTGGGGCCAACGTCCTGACTTTC.

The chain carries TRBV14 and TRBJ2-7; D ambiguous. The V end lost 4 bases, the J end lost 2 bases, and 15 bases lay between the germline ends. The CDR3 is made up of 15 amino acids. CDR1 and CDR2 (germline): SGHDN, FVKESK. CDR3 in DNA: TGTGCCAGCAGCCCTACATTCCTCTCAACCTACGAGCAGTACTTC. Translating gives CASSPTFLSTYEQYF.

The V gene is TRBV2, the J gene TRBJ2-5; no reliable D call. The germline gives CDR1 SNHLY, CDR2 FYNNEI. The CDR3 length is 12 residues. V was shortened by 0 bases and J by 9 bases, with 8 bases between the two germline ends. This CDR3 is CASSEALPAQYF. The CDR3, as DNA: TGTGCCAGCAGTGAAGCGCTTCCGGCCCAGTACTTC. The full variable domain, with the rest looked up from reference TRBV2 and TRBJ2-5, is EPEVTQTPSHQVTQMGQEVILRCVPISNHLYFYWYRQILGQKVEFLVSFYNNEISEKSEIFDDQFSVERPDGSNFTLKIRSTKLEDSAMYFCASSEALPAQYFGPGTRLLVL.

The CDR3 sequence is CASSSAGAQETQYF. The CDR3 coding sequence is TGTGCCAGCAGTTCCGCCGGGGCCCAAGAGACCCAGTACTTC. The gene calls are TRBV28 and TRBJ2-5; the D gene could be TRBD1 or TRBD2 (5 bases each). The germline V gene has CDR1 MDHEN and CDR2 SYDVKM. The CDR3 contains 14 residues. The ends were cut back, 4 bases at V and 1 base at J, with 10 bases in the middle.

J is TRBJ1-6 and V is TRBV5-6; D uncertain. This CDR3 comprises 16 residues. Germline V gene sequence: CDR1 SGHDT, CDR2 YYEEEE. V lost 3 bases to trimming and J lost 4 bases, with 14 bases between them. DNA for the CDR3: TGTGCCAGCAGCTCCCGTCCCGGGGTTTATAATTCACCCCTCCACTTT. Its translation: CASSSRPGVYNSPLHF.

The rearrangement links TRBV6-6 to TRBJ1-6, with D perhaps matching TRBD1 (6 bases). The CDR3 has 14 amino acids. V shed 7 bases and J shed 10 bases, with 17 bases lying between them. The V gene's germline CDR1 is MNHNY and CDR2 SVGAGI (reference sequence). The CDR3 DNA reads TGTGCCAGCACCGAAGGGGGGTTGTGGTCACCCCTCCACTTT. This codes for CASTEGGLWSPLHF.

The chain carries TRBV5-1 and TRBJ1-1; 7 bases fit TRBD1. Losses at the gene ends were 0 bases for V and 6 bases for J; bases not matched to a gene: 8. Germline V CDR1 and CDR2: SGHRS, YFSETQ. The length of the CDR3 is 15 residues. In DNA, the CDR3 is TGCGCCAGCAGCTTGGATCAGGGGGGTTCTGCTGAAGCTTTCTTT. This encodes CASSLDQGGSAEAFF. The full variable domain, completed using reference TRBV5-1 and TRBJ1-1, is KAGVTQTPRYLIKTRGQQVTLSCSPISGHRSVSWYQQTPGQGLQFLFEYFSETQRNKGNFPGRFSGRQFSNSRSEMNVSTLELGDSALYLCASSLDQGGSAEAFFGQGTRLTVV.

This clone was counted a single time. The CDR3 region has the DNA TGTGCCAGCAGTGCGGCCAGGTATAATGAAAAACTGTTTTTT. It is translated as CASSAARYNEKLFF. The rearrangement links TRBV2 to TRBJ1-4, with D hard to call. Trimming removed 4 bases from V and 4 bases from J, with 10 bases in between. The length of the CDR3 is 14 residues. Germline loops: CDR1 SNHLY, CDR2 FYNNEI.

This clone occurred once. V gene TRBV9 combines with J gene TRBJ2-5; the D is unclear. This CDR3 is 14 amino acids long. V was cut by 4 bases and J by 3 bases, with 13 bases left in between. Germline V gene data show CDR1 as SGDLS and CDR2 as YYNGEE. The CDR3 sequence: CASSLGPVKETQYF. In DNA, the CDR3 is TGTGCCAGCAGCCTCGGACCCGTGAAAGAGACCCAGTACTTC.

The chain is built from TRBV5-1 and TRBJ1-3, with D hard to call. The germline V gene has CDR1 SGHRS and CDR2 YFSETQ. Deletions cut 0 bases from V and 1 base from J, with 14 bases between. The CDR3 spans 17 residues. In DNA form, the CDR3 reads TGCGCCAGCAGCTTGGTTTCGGCAGGTCTTTCTGGAAACACCATATATTTT. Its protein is CASSLVSAGLSGNTIYF.

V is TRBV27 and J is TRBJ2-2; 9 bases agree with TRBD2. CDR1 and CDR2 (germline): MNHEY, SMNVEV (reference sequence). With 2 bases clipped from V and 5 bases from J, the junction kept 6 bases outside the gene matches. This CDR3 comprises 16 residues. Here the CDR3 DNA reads TGTGCCAGCAGTTTAGAGCGGCTAGCGGGGACCGGGGAGCTGTTTTTT. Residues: CASSLERLAGTGELFF.

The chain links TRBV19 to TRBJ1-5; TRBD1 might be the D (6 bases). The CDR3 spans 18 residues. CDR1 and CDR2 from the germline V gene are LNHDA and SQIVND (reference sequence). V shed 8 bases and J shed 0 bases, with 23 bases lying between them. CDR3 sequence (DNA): TGTGCCAGTCCCAAGCCAGGACAGACCATGCCTAGCAATCAGCCCCAGCATTTT. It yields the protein CASPKPGQTMPSNQPQHF.

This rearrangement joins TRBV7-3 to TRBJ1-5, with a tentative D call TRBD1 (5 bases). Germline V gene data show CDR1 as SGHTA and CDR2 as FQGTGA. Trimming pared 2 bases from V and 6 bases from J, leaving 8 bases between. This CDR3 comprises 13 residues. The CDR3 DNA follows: TGTGCCAGCAGCTTAGGGAGGGGTCAGCCCCAGCATTTT. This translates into CASSLGRGQPQHF.

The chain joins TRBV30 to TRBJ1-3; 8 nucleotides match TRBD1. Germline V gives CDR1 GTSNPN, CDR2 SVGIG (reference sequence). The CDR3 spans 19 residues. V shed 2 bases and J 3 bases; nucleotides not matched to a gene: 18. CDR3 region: CAWSSGRFPHRGVGNTIYF. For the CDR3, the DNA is TGTGCCTGGAGTTCAGGGCGGTTTCCCCACAGGGGGGTTGGAAACACCATATATTTT.

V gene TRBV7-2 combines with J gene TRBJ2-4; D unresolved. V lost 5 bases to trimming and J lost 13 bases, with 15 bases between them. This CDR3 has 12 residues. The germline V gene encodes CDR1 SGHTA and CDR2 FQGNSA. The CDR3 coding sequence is TGTGCCAGCAGCGCCCCCGGGCGGCTACAGTACTTC. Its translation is CASSAPGRLQYF.

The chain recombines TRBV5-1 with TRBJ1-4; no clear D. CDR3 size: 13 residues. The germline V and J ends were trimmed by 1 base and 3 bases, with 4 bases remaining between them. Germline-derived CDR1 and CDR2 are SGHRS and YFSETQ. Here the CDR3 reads CASSLSANEKLFF. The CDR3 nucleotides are TGCGCCAGCAGCTTGTCCGCTAATGAAAAACTGTTTTTT.

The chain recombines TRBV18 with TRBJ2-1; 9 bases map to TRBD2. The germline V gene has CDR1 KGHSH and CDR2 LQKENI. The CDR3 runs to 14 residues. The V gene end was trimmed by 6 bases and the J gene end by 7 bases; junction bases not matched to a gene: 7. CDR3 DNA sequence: TGTGCCAGCTCCCTTGCGGGGGGGATTAATGAGCAGTTCTTC. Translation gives CASSLAGGINEQFF.

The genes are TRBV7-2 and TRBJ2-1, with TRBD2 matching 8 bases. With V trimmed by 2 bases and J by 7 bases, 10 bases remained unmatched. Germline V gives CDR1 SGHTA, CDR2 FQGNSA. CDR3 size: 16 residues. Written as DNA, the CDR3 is TGTGCCAGCAGCTTAAGAGCGGGGGCCTTAGTTAATGAGCAGTTCTTC. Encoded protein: CASSLRAGALVNEQFF.

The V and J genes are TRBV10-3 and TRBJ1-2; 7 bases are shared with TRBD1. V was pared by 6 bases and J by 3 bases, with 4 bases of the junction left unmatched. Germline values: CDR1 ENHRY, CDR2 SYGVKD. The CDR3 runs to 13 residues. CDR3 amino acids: CAISRQGDYGYTF. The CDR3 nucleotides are TGTGCCATCAGCCGACAGGGAGACTATGGCTACACCTTC.

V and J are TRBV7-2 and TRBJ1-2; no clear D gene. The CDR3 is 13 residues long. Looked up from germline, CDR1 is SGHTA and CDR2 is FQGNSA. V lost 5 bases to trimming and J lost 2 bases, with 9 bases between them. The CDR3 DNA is TGTGCCAGCAGCGCTGGACGGAACTATGGCTACACCTTC. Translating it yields CASSAGRNYGYTF.

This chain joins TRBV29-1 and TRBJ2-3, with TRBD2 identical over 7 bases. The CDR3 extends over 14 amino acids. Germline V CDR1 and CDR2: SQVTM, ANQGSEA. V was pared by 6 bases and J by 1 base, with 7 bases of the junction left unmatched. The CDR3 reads CSVIRTRGTDTQYF. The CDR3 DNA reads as TGCAGCGTGATTCGGACTAGAGGCACAGATACGCAGTATTTT.

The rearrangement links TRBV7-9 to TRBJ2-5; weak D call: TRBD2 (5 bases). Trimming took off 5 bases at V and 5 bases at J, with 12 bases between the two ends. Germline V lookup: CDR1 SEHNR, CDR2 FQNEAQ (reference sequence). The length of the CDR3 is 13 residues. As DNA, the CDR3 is TGTGCCAGCAGCCACGGGCGGGCTGAGACCCAGTACTTC. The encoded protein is CASSHGRAETQYF.

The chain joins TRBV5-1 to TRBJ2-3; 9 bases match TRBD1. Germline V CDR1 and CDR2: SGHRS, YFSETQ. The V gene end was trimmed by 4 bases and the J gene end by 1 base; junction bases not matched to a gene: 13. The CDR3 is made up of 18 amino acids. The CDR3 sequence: CASSPRQGGNFGTDTQYF. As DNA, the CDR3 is TGCGCCAGCAGCCCCCGACAGGGGGGGAACTTCGGCACAGATACGCAGTATTTT. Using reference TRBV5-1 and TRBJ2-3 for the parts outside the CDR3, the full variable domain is KAGVTQTPRYLIKTRGQQVTLSCSPISGHRSVSWYQQTPGQGLQFLFEYFSETQRNKGNFPGRFSGRQFSNSRSEMNVSTLELGDSALYLCASSPRQGGNFGTDTQYFGPGTRLTVL.

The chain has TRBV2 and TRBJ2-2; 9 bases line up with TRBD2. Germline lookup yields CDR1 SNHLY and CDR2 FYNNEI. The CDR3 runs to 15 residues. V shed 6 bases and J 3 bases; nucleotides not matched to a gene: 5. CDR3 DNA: TGTGCCAGCAGCACTAGCGGGCTGGACACCGGGGAGCTGTTTTTT. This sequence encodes CASSTSGLDTGELFF.

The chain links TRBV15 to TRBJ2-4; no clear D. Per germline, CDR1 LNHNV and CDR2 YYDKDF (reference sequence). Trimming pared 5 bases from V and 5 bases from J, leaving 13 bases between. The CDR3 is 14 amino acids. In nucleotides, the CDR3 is TGTGCCACCAGCCCTGGGCGGTCAGAAAACATTCAGTACTTC. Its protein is CATSPGRSENIQYF.